The T cell receptor (beta chain) under discussion was sequenced for a study of CD4+ T cells in melanoma. Data came from immunoSEQ multiplex PCR; TCRdb stores just in-frame clones and leaves some out. The sample carries 20,000 to 25,000 clones, roughly 82% recorded once. V gave up 3 bases and J gave up 6 bases, with 11 bases separating them. This CDR3 contains 14 residues. The V gene's germline CDR1 is LNHDA and CDR2 SQIVND (reference sequence). The V gene is TRBV19, the J gene TRBJ2-2, with D possibly being TRBD2 (6 bases). Sequencing was done on a sample of cells from a culture (not recorded whether cultured in vitro). The clonotype comes from a human donor with melanoma. The CDR3 loop is CASSISGVAGELFF. Here the CDR3 DNA reads TGTGCCAGTAGTATCTCGGGGGTGGCCGGGGAGCTGTTTTTT.